This T cell receptor beta chain was observed in a study of blood T cells in healthy people across ages (dated by TCRdb to between 2014 and 2016). For the wider study: In model experiments, roughly one uniquely barcoded TCR beta cDNA molecule per two T cells was captured by template switching. Using deep sequencing normalized with unique cDNA molecular identifiers, the study measured how TCR beta repertoire diversity changes with age. Donors were grouped into four age groups: young (average roughly 15 years), middle-aged (39), aged (around 66) and long-lived (over 80). Donors of different ages were randomly distributed across sequencing lanes to avoid experimental bias. Using the same blood draw, the study looked at two additional independent replicas of 1 million unique cDNA reads for two donors, one aged 18 to 30 and the other aged 80 or older.

What the research found in general, with its limitations: Compared with the aged group, more naive CD4+ T cells, fewer expanded clones and increased TCR diversity were shown by the long-lived group, suggesting age selection. A strong correlation was found between observed TCR beta diversity and the percentage of naive T cells measured by flow cytometry. As age increased, observed TCR beta diversity per million T cells dropped in a roughly linear way, and a significant reduction was already evident by age around 41. Total diversity estimates from one million sequenced T cells were considered lower bounds and underestimates. Bulk unsorted PBMC profiling prevented conclusive comparison of naive and antigen-experienced compartments. The CMV infection status of donors was not known, potentially confounding age-related changes in expanded clonotypes.

The method was 5' RACE. Data came from an Illumina HiSeq 2500. The second PCR ran for roughly 6 to 11 cycles and used a J-beta primer mix along with a sample-barcoded 5' primer. A unique molecular identifier was introduced onto each TCR beta cDNA molecule by a template-switch 5' adaptor carrying 12 random nucleotides. Each sample yielded at least 3 million CDR3-containing paired-end reads. The Mint cDNA synthesis kit, primed by a TRBC-specific oligonucleotide, was used to synthesize first-strand cDNA from all RNA. After uracil-DNA glycosylase treatment, a first 18-cycle PCR used universal primers M1SS and BC2_uni_R on all cDNA. Under the source paper's analysis protocol: For normalization, 1 million high-quality reads were randomly selected from each sample, with every read carrying a distinct molecular identifier. Instead of being binned into consensus sequences, reads that shared molecular identifiers were thrown out. MiTCR, set to a Q25 quality threshold and the strictest error-elimination algorithm, was used for CDR3 identification, clonotype clustering and error correction. A nonparametric unseen species model with Euler transformation was used to estimate lower-bound total TCR beta diversity. TCRdb trimmed the raw reads at Q25, called clones with MiXCR and kept productive beta chains. Each CDR3 protein appears once, grouped with its most common genes and DNA. The V and J calls, along with clone size, are taken from TCRdb and not from the paper's own processing. The sample yields about 1.8 million distinct CDR3 sequences; 49% were counted once. The ten largest clones take up 2% to 2.5% of the sample.

Systemically healthy Caucasian individuals from Russia, some 40 in total and aged roughly 6 to 100 years, were included as donors. Each donor gave ten milliliters of peripheral blood, collected into EDTA-treated Vacutainer tubes. Ficoll-Paque density-gradient centrifugation was used to isolate PBMCs, with at least 6.5 million per sample. Total RNA was extracted from PBMCs with Trizol reagent, with at least 5.5 micrograms obtained per sample. For every donor, an aliquot of PBMCs went through flow cytometry to measure the percentages of naive CD45RAhigh/CD27high T cells. The CDR3 holds 10 amino acids from the cysteine to the phenylalanine. Only CDR3 DNA remains: 30 bases, in frame from the first base. V is pared back by 6 bases and J by 13 bases, with 13 bases lying between the germline termini. Looking up the germline V gene (reference sequence) yields CDR1 DFQATT and CDR2 SNEGSKA. With respect to this clonotype: Its antigen has not been determined. No much larger clone exists at a distance of one base, and base qualities are not known.

The sequence was collected from a woman aged 35 to 49 in good health. The rearranged segments are TRBV20-1 and TRBJ2-4; the D gene is possibly TRBD2, with 5 bases matching. The sequenced sample consisted of blood. The sequenced DNA: TGCAGTGCGGAATTTGGGGAGCAGTACTTC. Its protein product is CSAEFGEQYF.